This entry lists 12 T cell receptor beta chains sequenced from one sample in a study of blood T cell repertoires in COVID-19. The assay was immunoSEQ multiplex PCR, and TCRdb's table has in-frame clones only and misses some. The table shows some 46,000 clones, with around 83% occurring only once. The specimen was peripheral blood. These receptors were obtained from a man aged 60-69 years with active COVID-19.

This chain joins TRBV7-2 and TRBJ2-2; D is possibly TRBD1 (6 bases). The germline V gene has CDR1 SGHTA and CDR2 FQGNSA. This CDR3 region has 14 residues. V gave up 4 bases and J gave up 7 bases, with 13 bases separating them. CDR3 protein: CASSSTGTGGELFF. Written as DNA, the CDR3 is TGTGCCAGCAGCTCTACAGGGACCGGCGGGGAGCTGTTTTTT.

The chain carries TRBV6-5 and TRBJ2-1; TRBD2 matches 12 bases. Unmatched junction bases numbered 5, after V lost 5 bases and J lost 9 bases. Germline V gene lookup returns CDR1 MNHEY and CDR2 SVGAGI. The CDR3 is 14 amino acids. Written as DNA, the CDR3 is TGTGCCAGCAGTCGCCTGACTAGCGGGAGTGAGCAGTTCTTC. Its protein product is CASSRLTSGSEQFF.

The V call is TRBV3-1 (or the pseudogene TRBV3-2), the J call TRBJ1-2; a weak D match, TRBD1 (5 bases). CDR3 size: 13 residues. The germline V and J ends were trimmed by 4 bases and 8 bases, with 14 bases remaining between them. The germline CDR1 and CDR2 sequences are LGHDT and YNNKEL (reference sequence). CDR3 residues: CASSLGGREGYTF. In nucleotides, the CDR3 is TGTGCCAGCAGCCTCGGGGGGAGGGAAGGCTACACCTTC.

The chain joins TRBV7-2 to TRBJ2-3, with D possibly matching TRBD1 (7 bases). The length of the CDR3 is 15 residues. Trimming stripped 4 bases from V and 0 bases from J, with 11 bases between. Per germline, CDR1 SGHTA and CDR2 FQGNSA. CDR3 sequence: CASSSQGTSTDTQYF. CDR3 nucleotides: TGTGCCAGCAGCTCACAGGGGACTAGCACAGATACGCAGTATTTT.

V and J are TRBV27 and TRBJ2-7; D may be TRBD1 (6 bases). The germline V and J ends were trimmed by 6 bases and 6 bases, with 12 bases remaining between them. This CDR3 contains 12 residues. Germline values: CDR1 MNHEY, CDR2 SMNVEV (reference sequence). The DNA for the CDR3 is TGTGCCAGCAGCCACCCCAGGGGCGAGCAGTACTTC. Its translation is CASSHPRGEQYF.

The V and J genes are TRBV15 and TRBJ2-1; TRBD2 aligns across 9 bases. With 3 bases clipped from V and 3 bases from J, the junction kept 12 bases outside the gene matches. From germline, CDR1 is LNHNV and CDR2 YYDKDF (reference sequence). The CDR3 covers 18 residues. CDR3 sequence: CATSRSLLAGGVYNEQFF. The CDR3 DNA reads as TGTGCCACCAGCAGGTCCTTATTGGCGGGAGGGGTCTACAATGAGCAGTTCTTC.

CDR3 nucleotide sequence: TGTGCCAGCAGCGTAACAGGGATTGGCGATGAGCAGTTCTTC. It specifies CASSVTGIGDEQFF. The genes are TRBV9 and TRBJ2-1, with D perhaps matching TRBD1 (6 bases). The germline V gene encodes CDR1 SGDLS and CDR2 YYNGEE. The V gene lost 1 base and the J gene lost 8 bases, with 13 bases spanning the gap. This CDR3 contains 14 residues.

This rearrangement joins TRBV27 to TRBJ1-2, with 10 bases lining up with TRBD1. J lost 8 bases, V lost 5 bases, and 8 bases had no gene match. Germline assignment: CDR1 MNHEY and CDR2 SMNVEV (reference sequence). CDR3 size: 14 residues. The CDR3 here is CASSVGTGVGGYTF. CDR3 in DNA: TGTGCCAGCAGTGTTGGGACAGGGGTGGGCGGCTACACCTTC.

This clone was recorded once. The rearrangement uses TRBV4-2 and TRBJ2-7; TRBD1 agrees at 10 bases. The CDR3 has 14 residues. The germline gives CDR1 LGHNA, CDR2 YNFKEQ. V was clipped by 2 bases and J by 5 bases; unmatched bases: 3. This CDR3 reads CASSQPGQGNEQYF. In DNA form, the CDR3 reads TGTGCCAGCAGCCAACCGGGACAGGGGAACGAGCAGTACTTC.

This clone was counted once. V usage is TRBV9 and J usage is TRBJ1-3, with D possibly TRBD1 on 5 matching bases. CDR3 size: 14 residues. The germline V gene has CDR1 SGDLS and CDR2 YYNGEE. The V and J ends lost 3 bases and 0 bases respectively, with 7 bases between them. This CDR3 reads CASSGTPSGNTIYF. The CDR3 region has the DNA TGTGCCAGCAGCGGGACACCCTCTGGAAACACCATATATTTT.

This clone has only a few counts. Other DNA sequences in the same sample also yield this CDR3. The DNA of the CDR3 is TGTGCCTGGAGCGTGAGGGGGAATCAGCCCCAGCATTTT. It translates to CAWSVRGNQPQHF. The V and J genes are TRBV30 and TRBJ1-5; D is possibly TRBD1 (6 bases). In germline, CDR1 is GTSNPN, CDR2 SVGIG (reference sequence). The CDR3 is made up of 13 amino acids. The germline V and J ends were trimmed by 3 bases and 4 bases, with 10 bases remaining between them.

The V and J genes are TRBV19 and TRBJ2-1; D is ambiguous. The germline V gene encodes CDR1 LNHDA and CDR2 SQIVND (reference sequence). The CDR3 covers 13 residues. Trimming stripped 6 bases from V and 3 bases from J, with 9 bases between. The DNA of the CDR3 is TGTGCCAGTAGAGAAACTGTCTACAATGAGCAGTTCTTC. Translating gives CASRETVYNEQFF.